This T cell receptor beta chain was identified in a study of glioma-infiltrating T cells (dated by TCRdb to about 2016). For context, the study as a whole: The study sequenced TCR alpha- and beta-chain repertoires from glioma tissue, from non-neoplastic brain tissue and from matched peripheral blood mononuclear cells. Three low-grade glioma patients, fewer than 10 primary glioblastoma patients and three non-glioma patients contributing non-neoplastic brain tissue were included in the paired cohort. To measure how far tissue and blood T-cell populations diverged, each tissue-infiltrating repertoire was compared against the peripheral blood repertoire of the same patient. General study outcomes and caveats: In non-neoplastic patients, VJ-independent divergence between tissue and blood fell below expectation, whereas in all gliomas, and especially in low-grade gliomas, the divergence rose above expectation. Small numbers underpinned the group comparisons: several glioblastoma patients, three low-grade glioma patients and three non-neoplastic patients. Only a very small number of CDR3 sequences turned up in both tissue and blood, a result put down to high CDR3 diversity combined with limited sampling.

V and J lose 4 bases and 3 bases, and a span of 11 bases separates them. The CDR3 sequence holds 14 residues, the cysteine and phenylalanine included. The kept DNA is CDR3 alone, 42 bases in frame from the first base. The germline V gene (reference sequence) specifies LGHDT as CDR1 and YNNKEL as CDR2. About this clonotype itself: Its antigen target is currently unknown. This may come from a read error, since a much larger clone is one base off.

TCR alpha and beta CDR3 regions were amplified with the iRepertoire nested amplicon-rescue multiplex PCR (arm-PCR) platform from RNA. The input for one-step reverse transcription and amplification was roughly 100-400 ng of tissue mRNA or PBMC total RNA. After bead purification, a secondary multiplex PCR added Illumina adapters, and libraries were gel-purified between 200 and 400 bp. Demultiplexing relied on internal 6-nucleotide barcodes carried by the libraries. Sequencing of libraries was performed on an Illumina MiSeq with 2x220 or 2x250 nucleotide paired-end reads. The paper's data handling went like this. Paired reads were merged using FLASH 1.2.11 and aligned with BWA-MEM to the GRCh37 human genome, and TRA and TRB reads were then extracted. An IMGT-derived reference of cassette sequences and CDR3 motifs, with pseudogenes included, was used for V and J assignment. Three-frame translation of reads was performed, and productive CDR3s were defined as those with a C...FGXG motif and no stop codons. Clonotypes were defined as unique combinations of V-J cassette pair and CDR3 amino acid sequence. Reads were filtered by Hamming distance, thresholded by each sample's sequence error rate in mapped regions. TCRdb passed the public sequencing reads through fastp at Q25 and MiXCR, retaining productive beta sequences. Each CDR3 protein appears once, grouped with its most common genes and DNA. These V and J calls derive from TCRdb rather than the authors' analysis. The sample yields 35,000 to 45,000 distinct CDR3 sequences; about 22% were counted once. The ten largest clones add up to roughly 6.1% of the sample.

Material: glioma tissue, nonneoplastic brain tissue, or PBMCs (not recorded which). The origin of this receptor is a human donor with low-grade glioma or glioblastoma, undergoing nonglioma brain surgery, or in good health (not recorded which). The sequence joins TRBV3-1 to TRBJ2-3, with the D gene tentatively TRBD1 or TRBD2, based on 5 matching bases in each. Read as DNA, the sequence is TGTGCCAGCAGCCGAGGGACGCTGACAGATACGCAGTATTTT. It translates to CASSRGTLTDTQYF.